Presented here are 5 T cell receptor beta chains from one specimen sequenced in a study of cytomegalovirus exposure and HLA in healthy donors. PCR amplification relied on 60 Vbeta primers (plus 13 Jbeta primers). Assay: immunoSEQ multiplex PCR; the TCRdb copy retains only in-frame clones and omits some. The sample has 93,000 or so clones, and its top ten clones hold 3.5%. Sequenced: PBMCs. All receptors come from a man aged 40-50 years in good health and CMV-seronegative.

The chain employs TRBV11-3 and TRBJ2-2; 9 positions agree with TRBD2. The CDR3 contains 16 residues. Germline V lookup: CDR1 SGHNT, CDR2 YENEEA. With V trimmed by 6 bases and J by 3 bases, 8 bases remained unmatched. DNA for the CDR3: TGTGCCAGCAGGGCGACTAGCGGCCATTACACCGGGGAGCTGTTTTTT. Protein: CASRATSGHYTGELFF.

The chain uses TRBV19 and TRBJ2-1, with TRBD1 matching 7 bases. Germline loops: CDR1 LNHDA, CDR2 SQIVND (reference sequence). Trimming at V came to 8 bases and at J to 4 bases, leaving 8 bases not matched to a gene. The CDR3 covers 14 residues. CDR3 DNA sequence: TGTGCCAGTCTCCGGGACAGCGATTACAATGAGCAGTTCTTC. It yields the protein CASLRDSDYNEQFF.

This rearrangement joins TRBV5-1 to TRBJ2-7; possibly TRBD1 for D (6 bases). V was shortened by 3 bases and J by 4 bases, with 14 bases between the two germline ends. Germline V gene sequence: CDR1 SGHRS, CDR2 YFSETQ. CDR3 length equals 14 residues. The CDR3 region has the DNA TGCGCCAGCAGCTCGCCGGGACAAGCGTACGAGCAGTACTTC. This gives the protein CASSSPGQAYEQYF. Supplemented by reference TRBV5-1 and TRBJ2-7, the full variable domain reads KAGVTQTPRYLIKTRGQQVTLSCSPISGHRSVSWYQQTPGQGLQFLFEYFSETQRNKGNFPGRFSGRQFSNSRSEMNVSTLELGDSALYLCASSSPGQAYEQYFGPGTRLTVT.

V is TRBV7-9 and J is TRBJ1-4; no clear D gene. The germline CDR1 and CDR2 sequences are SEHNR and FQNEAQ (reference sequence). The CDR3 sequence is 13 residues long. V was cut by 5 bases and J by 8 bases, with 12 bases left in between. In DNA, the CDR3 is TGTGCCAGCAGCCGCTCTTGGCAGGAAAAACTGTTTTTT. Protein product: CASSRSWQEKLFF.

V gene TRBV19 combines with J gene TRBJ2-5; TRBD1 might be the D (6 bases). Germline CDR1 LNHDA, CDR2 SQIVND (reference sequence). Deletions cut 4 bases from V and 4 bases from J, with 16 bases between. The CDR3 is 15 amino acids. DNA for the CDR3: TGTGCCAGTAGTAGTAAAACCCGACAGGTAGAGACCCAGTACTTC. Its translation: CASSSKTRQVETQYF.